Below, 8 T cell receptor beta chains from the same sample are listed, as sequenced in a study of T cell responses to AZD1222 COVID-19 vaccine (dated by TCRdb to about 2021). The library was obtained by the immunoSEQ multiplex PCR assay. TCRdb's version of the immuneACCESS table is confined to in-frame rearrangements and falls short of the full clone set. An unresolved V gene accounts for under half of the shortfall where checked; the remainder is of unknown origin. The sample table shows about 50,000 clones, and 80% to 90% are seen once. The ten largest clones add up to over 12% of the sample. The sample's time point label, decoded: baseline before first vaccination. The source was peripheral blood, collected on day 0 of AZD1222 vaccination. The receptors derive from an adult in good health.

This chain connects TRBV15 to TRBJ2-1; tentatively, D is TRBD1 (7 bases). This CDR3 comprises 15 residues. The germline gives CDR1 LNHNV, CDR2 YYDKDF (reference sequence). V was pared by 7 bases and J by 6 bases, with 19 bases between. This CDR3 is CATNPGGMRGNEQFF. CDR3 coding DNA: TGTGCCACCAACCCAGGGGGGATGCGAGGCAATGAGCAGTTCTTC.

This chain uses TRBV15 with TRBJ1-4; 7 nucleotides align to TRBD1. Trimming cost V 0 bases and J 2 bases; bases outside gene matches: 6. Looked up from germline, CDR1 is LNHNV and CDR2 is YYDKDF (reference sequence). The CDR3 contains 17 residues. CDR3 DNA: TGTGCCACCAGCAGAGATGTTATAGGGGGCACTAATGAAAAACTGTTTTTT. It encodes CATSRDVIGGTNEKLFF.

V usage is TRBV5-1 and J usage is TRBJ2-5; 9 bases are a match to TRBD2. The germline CDR1 and CDR2 sequences are SGHRS and YFSETQ. The CDR3 consists of 15 residues. V shed 0 bases, J shed 3 bases, and the junction held 3 bases outside the gene matches. As DNA, the CDR3 is TGCGCCAGCAGCTTGGCGGTAGCGGGGGAAGAGACCCAGTACTTC. Translation: CASSLAVAGEETQYF. Complete variable domain (other parts from reference TRBV5-1 and TRBJ2-5): KAGVTQTPRYLIKTRGQQVTLSCSPISGHRSVSWYQQTPGQGLQFLFEYFSETQRNKGNFPGRFSGRQFSNSRSEMNVSTLELGDSALYLCASSLAVAGEETQYFGPGTRLLVL.

The rearrangement joins TRBV19 to TRBJ2-1; D perhaps matches TRBD1 (5 bases). With 7 bases removed from V and 8 bases from J, the gap between germline ends came to 15 bases. From germline, CDR1 is LNHDA and CDR2 SQIVND (reference sequence). The CDR3 consists of 13 residues. CDR3 in DNA: TGTGCCAGTACCATTCAGGGAATGGATGAGCAGTTCTTC. Its protein product is CASTIQGMDEQFF.

The gene calls are TRBV11-2 and TRBJ2-6, with TRBD1 as a possible D gene (5 bases). Between the trimmed V and J ends, which lost 0 bases and 2 bases, there was a span of 5 bases. The CDR3 runs 15 residues. Looked up from germline, CDR1 is SGHAT and CDR2 is FQNNGV. The CDR3 reads CASSLEGAGANVLTF. The DNA for the CDR3 is TGTGCCAGCAGCTTAGAAGGGGCTGGGGCCAACGTCCTGACTTTC.

CDR3 bases: TGTGCCAGCAGTCCAAACTTCGGACTAGCGGGGGTGAACATTCAGTACTTC. Its protein is CASSPNFGLAGVNIQYF. The chain joins TRBV28 to TRBJ2-4; 13 positions agree with TRBD2. The length of the CDR3 is 17 residues. With 5 bases clipped from V and 7 bases from J, the junction kept 11 bases outside the gene matches. Germline loops: CDR1 MDHEN, CDR2 SYDVKM.

The chain links TRBV30 to TRBJ1-1; no clear D gene. Germline V CDR1 and CDR2: GTSNPN, SVGIG (reference sequence). The CDR3 is 11 residues long. Trimming took 4 bases from V and 4 from J, leaving 7 bases between them. The chain's CDR3 is CAWKLFTEAFF. The CDR3 region has the DNA TGTGCCTGGAAGCTTTTCACTGAAGCTTTCTTT.

V and J are TRBV5-1 and TRBJ2-6; 8 bases line up with TRBD1. The CDR3 length is 18 residues. Germline V gives CDR1 SGHRS, CDR2 YFSETQ. V dropped 4 bases and J dropped 0; count of bases not matched to a gene: 9. The CDR3 is CASSLEKQGVSGANVLTF. The CDR3 bases are TGCGCCAGCAGCCTCGAGAAACAGGGGGTCTCTGGGGCCAACGTCCTGACTTTC.